This T cell receptor beta chain was observed in a study of T cells in Graves' hyperthyroidism and ophthalmopathy. Amplification of TCR beta CDR3 regions used RNA as the template. HTBI primers were employed in a first-round RT-PCR of the TCR CDR3. TCRdb called the multiplex PCR reads again in MiXCR, with one record for every CDR3 protein. In the table there are hundreds of thousands of distinct CDR3 sequences, about 14% of which are singletons. Germline CDR1 and CDR2: SEHNR and FQNEAQ (reference sequence). The CDR3 is 15 residues long. V was clipped by 5 bases and J by 10 bases; unmatched bases: 8. Clinical Activity Scores of at least 3, NOSPECS grades of at least 4 and durations under 3 months characterized ophthalmopathy patients.

This TCR derives from a woman between 50 and 59 years old with Graves' ophthalmopathy. V is TRBV7-9 and J is TRBJ1-6; 10 positions match TRBD1. Sequenced sample: blood. The DNA of the CDR3 is TGTGCCAGCAGCCTCCATCGGGACAGGGGATCACCCCTCCACTTT. Protein sequence: CASSLHRDRGSPLHF. Using reference TRBV7-9 and TRBJ1-6 for the parts outside the CDR3, the full variable domain is DTGVSQNPRHKITKRGQNVTFRCDPISEHNRLYWYRQTLGQGPEFLTYFQNEAQLEKSRLLSDRFSAERPKGSFSTLEIQRTEQGDSAMYLCASSLHRDRGSPLHFGNGTRLTVT.